This TCR beta chain was obtained from a study of Ad26.COV2.S vaccination and SARS-CoV-2 variants. As to treatment: approximately 18 received Ad26.COV2.S at low or high dose, single or two shots; five or six received placebo; per-sample allocation not given. On day 63 after the first injection, vaccine and placebo recipients gave samples. Ad26.COV2.S expressed prefusion-stabilized spike from the original Wuhan strain. Some clones are missing from TCRdb's copy, which holds only in-frame ones; the method was immunoSEQ multiplex PCR. In the table there are around 240,000 clones, around 89% of which are singletons. The specimen comprised peripheral blood, sampled in a trial of Ad26.COV2.S vaccine versus placebo. This receptor was identified in a person aged 18 to 65 who received the Ad26.COV2.S COVID-19 vaccine or a placebo.

The CDR3 nucleotides are TGTGCCAGCAGCTTGACCGGGAGAAGCCAAGAGACCCAGTACTTC. It encodes CASSLTGRSQETQYF. The chain joins TRBV7-2 to TRBJ2-5, with a possible D match to TRBD2 (6 bases). The ends were cut back, 3 bases at V and 1 base at J, with 12 bases in the middle. Germline V gives CDR1 SGHTA, CDR2 FQGNSA. The CDR3 runs to 15 residues.